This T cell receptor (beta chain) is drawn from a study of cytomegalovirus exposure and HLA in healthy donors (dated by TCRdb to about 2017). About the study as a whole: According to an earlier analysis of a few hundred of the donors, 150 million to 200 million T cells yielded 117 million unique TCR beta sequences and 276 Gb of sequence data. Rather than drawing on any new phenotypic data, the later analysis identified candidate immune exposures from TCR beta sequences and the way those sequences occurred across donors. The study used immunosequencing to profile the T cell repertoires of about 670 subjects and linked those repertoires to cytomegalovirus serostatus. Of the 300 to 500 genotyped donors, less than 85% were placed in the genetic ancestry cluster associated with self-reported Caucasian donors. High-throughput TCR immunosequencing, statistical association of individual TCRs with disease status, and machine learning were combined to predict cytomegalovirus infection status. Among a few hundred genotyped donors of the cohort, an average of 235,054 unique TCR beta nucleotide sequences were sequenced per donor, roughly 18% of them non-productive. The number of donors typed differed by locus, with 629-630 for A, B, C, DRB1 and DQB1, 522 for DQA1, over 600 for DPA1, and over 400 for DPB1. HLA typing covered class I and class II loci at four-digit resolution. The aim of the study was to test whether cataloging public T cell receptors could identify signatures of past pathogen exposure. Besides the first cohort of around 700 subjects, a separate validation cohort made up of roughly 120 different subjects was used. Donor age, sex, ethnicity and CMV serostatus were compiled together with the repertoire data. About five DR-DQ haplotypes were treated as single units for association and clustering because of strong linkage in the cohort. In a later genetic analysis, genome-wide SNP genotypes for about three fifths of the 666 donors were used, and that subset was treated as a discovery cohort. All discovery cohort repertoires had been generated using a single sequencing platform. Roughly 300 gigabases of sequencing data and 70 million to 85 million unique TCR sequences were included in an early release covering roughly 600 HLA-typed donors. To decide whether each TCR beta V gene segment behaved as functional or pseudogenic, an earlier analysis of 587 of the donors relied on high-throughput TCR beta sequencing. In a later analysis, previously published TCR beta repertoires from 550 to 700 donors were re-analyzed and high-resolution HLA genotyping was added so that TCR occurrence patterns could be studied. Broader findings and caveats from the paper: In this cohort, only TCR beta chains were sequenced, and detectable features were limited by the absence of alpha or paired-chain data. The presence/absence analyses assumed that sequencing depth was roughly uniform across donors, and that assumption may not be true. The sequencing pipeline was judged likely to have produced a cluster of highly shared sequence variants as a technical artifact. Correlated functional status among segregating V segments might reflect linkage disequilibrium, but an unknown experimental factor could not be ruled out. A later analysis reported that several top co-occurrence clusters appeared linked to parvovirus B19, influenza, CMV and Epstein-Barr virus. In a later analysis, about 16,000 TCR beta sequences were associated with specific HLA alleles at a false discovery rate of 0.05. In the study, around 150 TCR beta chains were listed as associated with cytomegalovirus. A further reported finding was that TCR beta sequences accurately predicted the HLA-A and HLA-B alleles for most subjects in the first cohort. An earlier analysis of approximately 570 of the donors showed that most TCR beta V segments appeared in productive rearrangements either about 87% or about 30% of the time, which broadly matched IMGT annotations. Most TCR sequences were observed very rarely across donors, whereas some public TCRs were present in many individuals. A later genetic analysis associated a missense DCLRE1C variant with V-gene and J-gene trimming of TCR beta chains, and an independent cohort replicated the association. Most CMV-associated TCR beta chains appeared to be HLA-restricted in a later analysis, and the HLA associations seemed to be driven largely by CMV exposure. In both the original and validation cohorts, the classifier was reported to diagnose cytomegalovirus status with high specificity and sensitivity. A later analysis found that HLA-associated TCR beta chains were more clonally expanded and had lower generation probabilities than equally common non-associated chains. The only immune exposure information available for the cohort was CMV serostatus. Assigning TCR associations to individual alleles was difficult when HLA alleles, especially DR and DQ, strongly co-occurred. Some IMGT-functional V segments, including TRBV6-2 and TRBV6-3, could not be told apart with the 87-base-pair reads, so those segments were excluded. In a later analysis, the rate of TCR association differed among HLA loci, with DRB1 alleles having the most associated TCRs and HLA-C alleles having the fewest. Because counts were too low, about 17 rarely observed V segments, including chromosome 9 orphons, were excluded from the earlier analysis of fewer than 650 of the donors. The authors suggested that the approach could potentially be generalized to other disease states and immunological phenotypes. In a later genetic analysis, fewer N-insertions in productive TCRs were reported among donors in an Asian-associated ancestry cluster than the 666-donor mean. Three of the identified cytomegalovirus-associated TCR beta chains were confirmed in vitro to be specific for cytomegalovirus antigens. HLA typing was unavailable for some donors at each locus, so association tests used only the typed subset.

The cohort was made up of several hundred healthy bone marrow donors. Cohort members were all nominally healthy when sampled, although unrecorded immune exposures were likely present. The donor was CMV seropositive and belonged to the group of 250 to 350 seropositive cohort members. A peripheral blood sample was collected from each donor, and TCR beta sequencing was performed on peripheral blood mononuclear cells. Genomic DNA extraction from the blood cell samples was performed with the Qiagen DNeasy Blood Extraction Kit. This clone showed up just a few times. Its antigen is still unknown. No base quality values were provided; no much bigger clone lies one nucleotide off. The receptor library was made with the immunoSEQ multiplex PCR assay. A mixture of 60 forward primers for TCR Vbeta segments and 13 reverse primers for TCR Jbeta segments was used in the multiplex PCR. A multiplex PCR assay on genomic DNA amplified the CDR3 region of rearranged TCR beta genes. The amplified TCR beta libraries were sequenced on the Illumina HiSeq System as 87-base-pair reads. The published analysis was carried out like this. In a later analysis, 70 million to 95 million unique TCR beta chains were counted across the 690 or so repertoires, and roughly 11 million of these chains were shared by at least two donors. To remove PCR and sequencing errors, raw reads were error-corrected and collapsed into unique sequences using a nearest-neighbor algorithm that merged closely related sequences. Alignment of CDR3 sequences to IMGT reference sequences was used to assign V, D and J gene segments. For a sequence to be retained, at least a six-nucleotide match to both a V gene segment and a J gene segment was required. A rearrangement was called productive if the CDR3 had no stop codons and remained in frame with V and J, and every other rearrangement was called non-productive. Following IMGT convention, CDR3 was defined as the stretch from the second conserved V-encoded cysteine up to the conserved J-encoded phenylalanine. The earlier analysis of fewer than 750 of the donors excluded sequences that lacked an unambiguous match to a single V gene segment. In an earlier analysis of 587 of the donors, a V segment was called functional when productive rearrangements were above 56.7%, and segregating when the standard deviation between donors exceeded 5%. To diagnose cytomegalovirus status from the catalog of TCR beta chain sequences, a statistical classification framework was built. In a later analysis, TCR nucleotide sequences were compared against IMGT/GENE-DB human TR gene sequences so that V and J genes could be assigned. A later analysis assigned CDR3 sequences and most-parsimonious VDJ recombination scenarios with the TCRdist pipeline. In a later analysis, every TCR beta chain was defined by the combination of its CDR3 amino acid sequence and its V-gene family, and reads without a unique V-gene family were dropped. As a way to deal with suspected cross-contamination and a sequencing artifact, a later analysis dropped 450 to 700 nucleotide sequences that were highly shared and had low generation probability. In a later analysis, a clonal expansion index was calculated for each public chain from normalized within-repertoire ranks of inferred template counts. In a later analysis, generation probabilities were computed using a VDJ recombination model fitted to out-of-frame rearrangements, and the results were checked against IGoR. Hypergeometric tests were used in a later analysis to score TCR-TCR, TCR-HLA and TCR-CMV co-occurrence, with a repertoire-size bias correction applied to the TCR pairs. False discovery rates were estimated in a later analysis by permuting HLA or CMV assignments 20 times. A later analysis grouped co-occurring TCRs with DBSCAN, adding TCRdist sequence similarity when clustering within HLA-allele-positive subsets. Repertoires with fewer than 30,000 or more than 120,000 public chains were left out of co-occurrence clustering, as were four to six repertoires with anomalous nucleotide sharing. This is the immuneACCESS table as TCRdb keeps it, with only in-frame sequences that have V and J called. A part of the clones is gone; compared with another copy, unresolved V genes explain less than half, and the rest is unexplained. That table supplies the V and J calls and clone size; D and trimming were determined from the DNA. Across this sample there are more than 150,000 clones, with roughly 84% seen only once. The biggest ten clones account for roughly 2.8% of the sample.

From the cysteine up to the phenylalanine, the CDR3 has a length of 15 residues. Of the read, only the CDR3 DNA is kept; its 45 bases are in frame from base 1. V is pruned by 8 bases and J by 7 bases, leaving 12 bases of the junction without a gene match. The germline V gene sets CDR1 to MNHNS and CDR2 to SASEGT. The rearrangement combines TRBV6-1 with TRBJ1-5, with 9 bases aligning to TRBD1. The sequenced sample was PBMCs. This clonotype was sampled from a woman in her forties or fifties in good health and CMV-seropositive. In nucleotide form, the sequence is TGTGCCAGCGCTCTAGGGGACAGGGTTGGGCAGCCCCAGCATTTT. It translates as CASALGDRVGQPQHF.